This T cell receptor (beta chain) was recorded in a study of blood T cell repertoires in COVID-19. Using immunoSEQ multiplex PCR, the repertoire was profiled, and TCRdb retains in-frame clones only, with some absent. The data show around 58,000 clones, around 80% seen once. This CDR3 has 16 residues. CDR1 is MNHEY, CDR2 SMNVEV, per germline (reference sequence). Unmatched junction bases numbered 10, after V lost 0 bases and J lost 6 bases. Participants reported their clinical history, and cohort assignment relied on those reports. The chain links TRBV27 to TRBJ1-1, with TRBD1 matching 7 bases. The specimen was PBMCs or T cells enriched from blood (not recorded which). This sequence was found in a woman between 40 and 50 years old with acute COVID-19. The DNA for the CDR3 is TGTGCCAGCAGTTTATCGTGGAGGGGGCGCGTGGCTGAAGCTTTCTTT. Residues: CASSLSWRGRVAEAFF.